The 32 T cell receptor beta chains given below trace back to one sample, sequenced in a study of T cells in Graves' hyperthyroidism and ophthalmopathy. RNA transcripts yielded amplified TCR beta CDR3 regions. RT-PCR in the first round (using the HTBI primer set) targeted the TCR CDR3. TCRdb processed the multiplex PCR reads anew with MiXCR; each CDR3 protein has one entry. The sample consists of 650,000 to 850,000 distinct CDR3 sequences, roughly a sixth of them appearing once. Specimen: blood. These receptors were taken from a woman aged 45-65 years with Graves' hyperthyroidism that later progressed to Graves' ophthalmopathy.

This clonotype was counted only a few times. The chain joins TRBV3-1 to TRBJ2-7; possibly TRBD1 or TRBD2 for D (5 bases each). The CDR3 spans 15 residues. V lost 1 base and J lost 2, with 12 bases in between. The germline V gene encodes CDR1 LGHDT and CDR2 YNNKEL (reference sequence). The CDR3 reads CASSQGNGDPYEQYF. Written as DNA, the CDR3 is TGTGCCAGCAGCCAAGGAAACGGGGACCCCTACGAGCAGTACTTC.

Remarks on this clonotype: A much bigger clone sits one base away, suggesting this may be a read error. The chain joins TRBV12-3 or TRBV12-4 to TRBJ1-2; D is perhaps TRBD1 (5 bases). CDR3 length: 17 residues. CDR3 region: CASSEAGDGWDFYGHTF. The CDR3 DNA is TGTGCCAGCAGTGAAGCAGGAGACGGTTGGGACTTCTATGGCCACACCTTC.

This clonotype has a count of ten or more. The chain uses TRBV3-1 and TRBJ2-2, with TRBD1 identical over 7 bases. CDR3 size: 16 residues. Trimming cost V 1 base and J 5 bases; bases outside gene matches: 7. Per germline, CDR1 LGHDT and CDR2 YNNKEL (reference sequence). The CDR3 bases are TGTGCCAGCAGCCAAGGGGCAGGGGGAAGGACCGGGGAGCTGTTTTTT. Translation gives CASSQGAGGRTGELFF.

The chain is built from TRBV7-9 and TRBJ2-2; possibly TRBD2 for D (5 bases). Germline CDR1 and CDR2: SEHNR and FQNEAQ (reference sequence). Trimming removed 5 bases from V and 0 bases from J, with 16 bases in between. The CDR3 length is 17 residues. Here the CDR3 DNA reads TGTGCCAGCAGCATCGCCGGGGTCAAACCGAACACCGGGGAGCTGTTTTTT. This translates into CASSIAGVKPNTGELFF.

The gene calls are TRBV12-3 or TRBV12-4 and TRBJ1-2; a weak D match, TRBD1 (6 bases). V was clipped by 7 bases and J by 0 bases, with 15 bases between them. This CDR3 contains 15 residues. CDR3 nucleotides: TGTGCCAGCAAGAGAGCCGGGACAACTAACTATGGCTACACCTTC. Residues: CASKRAGTTNYGYTF.

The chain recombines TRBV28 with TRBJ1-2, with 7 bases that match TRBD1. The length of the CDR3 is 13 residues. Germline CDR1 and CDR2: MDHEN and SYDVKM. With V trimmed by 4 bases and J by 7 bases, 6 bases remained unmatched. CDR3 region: CASSWQGVSGYTF. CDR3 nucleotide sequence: TGTGCCAGCAGTTGGCAGGGGGTATCTGGCTACACCTTC.

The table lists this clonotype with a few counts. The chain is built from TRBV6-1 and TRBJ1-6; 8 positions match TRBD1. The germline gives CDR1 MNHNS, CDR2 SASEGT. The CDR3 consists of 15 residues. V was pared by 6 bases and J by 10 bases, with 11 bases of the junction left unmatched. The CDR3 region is CASSRGLNPESPLHF. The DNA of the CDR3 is TGTGCCAGCAGCAGGGGGCTCAATCCGGAGTCACCCCTCCACTTT.

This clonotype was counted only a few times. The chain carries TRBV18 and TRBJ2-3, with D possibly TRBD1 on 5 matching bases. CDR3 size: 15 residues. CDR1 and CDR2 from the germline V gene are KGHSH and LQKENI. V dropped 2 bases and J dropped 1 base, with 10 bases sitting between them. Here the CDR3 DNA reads TGTGCCAGCTCACCAGGGGCCTGGCGCACAGATACGCAGTATTTT. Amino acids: CASSPGAWRTDTQYF.

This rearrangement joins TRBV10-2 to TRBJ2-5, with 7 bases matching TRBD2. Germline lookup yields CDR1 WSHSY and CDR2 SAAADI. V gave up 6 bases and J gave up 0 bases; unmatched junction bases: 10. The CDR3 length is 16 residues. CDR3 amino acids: CASRLAQDKYQETQYF. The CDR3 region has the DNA TGCGCCAGCAGACTAGCGCAAGACAAGTACCAAGAGACCCAGTACTTC.

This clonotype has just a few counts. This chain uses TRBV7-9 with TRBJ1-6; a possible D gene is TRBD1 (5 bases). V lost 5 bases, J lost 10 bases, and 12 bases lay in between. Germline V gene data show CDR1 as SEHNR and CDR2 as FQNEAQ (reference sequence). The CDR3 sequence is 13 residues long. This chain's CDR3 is CASSPLTESPLHF. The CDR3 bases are TGTGCCAGCAGCCCCCTGACAGAATCACCCCTCCACTTT.

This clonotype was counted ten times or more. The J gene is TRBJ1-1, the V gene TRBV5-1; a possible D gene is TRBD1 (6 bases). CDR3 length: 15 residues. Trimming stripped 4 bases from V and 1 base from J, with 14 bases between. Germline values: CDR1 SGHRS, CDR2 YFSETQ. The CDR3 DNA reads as TGCGCCAGCAGCCCGAACAGGGACGCGAACACTGAAGCTTTCTTT. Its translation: CASSPNRDANTEAFF. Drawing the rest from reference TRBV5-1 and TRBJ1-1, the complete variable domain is KAGVTQTPRYLIKTRGQQVTLSCSPISGHRSVSWYQQTPGQGLQFLFEYFSETQRNKGNFPGRFSGRQFSNSRSEMNVSTLELGDSALYLCASSPNRDANTEAFFGQGTRLTVV.

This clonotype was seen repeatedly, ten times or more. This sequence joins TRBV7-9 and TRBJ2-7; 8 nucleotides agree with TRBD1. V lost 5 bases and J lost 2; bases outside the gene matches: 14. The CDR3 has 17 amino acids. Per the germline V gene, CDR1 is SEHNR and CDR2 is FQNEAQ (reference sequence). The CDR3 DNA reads TGTGCCAGCAGCACCCCCTCTCGGACAGGGATAACCTACGAGCAGTACTTC. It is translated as CASSTPSRTGITYEQYF.

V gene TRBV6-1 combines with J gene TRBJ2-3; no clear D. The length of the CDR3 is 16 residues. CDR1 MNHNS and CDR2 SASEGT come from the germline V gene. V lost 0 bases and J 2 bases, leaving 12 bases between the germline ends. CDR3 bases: TGTGCCAGCAGTGAAGCTGGGCCGTTCCTCACAGATACGCAGTATTTT. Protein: CASSEAGPFLTDTQYF.

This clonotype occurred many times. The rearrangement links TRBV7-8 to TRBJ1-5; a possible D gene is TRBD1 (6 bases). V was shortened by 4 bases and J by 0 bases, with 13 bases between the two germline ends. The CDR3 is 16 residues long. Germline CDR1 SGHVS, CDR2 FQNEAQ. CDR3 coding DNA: TGTGCCAGCAGCTCAGGGACAAGGGATAGCAATCAGCCCCAGCATTTT. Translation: CASSSGTRDSNQPQHF.

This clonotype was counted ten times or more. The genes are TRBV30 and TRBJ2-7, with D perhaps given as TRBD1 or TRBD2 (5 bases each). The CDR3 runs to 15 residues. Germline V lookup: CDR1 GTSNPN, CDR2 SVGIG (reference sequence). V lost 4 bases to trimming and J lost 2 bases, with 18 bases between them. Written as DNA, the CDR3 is TGTGCCTGGAAAGCGCGGACACCGAGGGCCTACGAGCAGTACTTC. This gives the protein CAWKARTPRAYEQYF.

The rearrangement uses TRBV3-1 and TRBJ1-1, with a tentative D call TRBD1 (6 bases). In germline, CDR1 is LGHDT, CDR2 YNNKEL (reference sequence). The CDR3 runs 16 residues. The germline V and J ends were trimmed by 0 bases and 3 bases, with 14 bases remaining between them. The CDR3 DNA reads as TGTGCCAGCAGCCAAGACTGGGGACAAGGGGACACTGAAGCTTTCTTT. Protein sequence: CASSQDWGQGDTEAFF.

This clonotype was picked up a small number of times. The CDR3 here is CASSLTGGPGYEQYF. The CDR3 DNA follows: TGTGCCAGCAGCTTAACGGGGGGGCCAGGCTACGAGCAGTACTTC. The J gene is TRBJ2-7, the V gene TRBV7-3; TRBD2 might be the D (7 bases). This CDR3 comprises 15 residues. Trimming shortened V by 0 bases and J by 3 bases, and 12 bases separated the two germline ends. Germline-derived CDR1 and CDR2 are SGHTA and FQGTGA. Based on the CDR3 plus reference TRBV7-3 and TRBJ2-7, the full variable domain is GAGVSQTPSNKVTEKGKYVELRCDPISGHTALYWYRQSLGQGPEFLIYFQGTGAADDSGLPNDRFFAVRPEGSVSTLKIQRTERGDSAVYLCASSLTGGPGYEQYFGPGTRLTVT.

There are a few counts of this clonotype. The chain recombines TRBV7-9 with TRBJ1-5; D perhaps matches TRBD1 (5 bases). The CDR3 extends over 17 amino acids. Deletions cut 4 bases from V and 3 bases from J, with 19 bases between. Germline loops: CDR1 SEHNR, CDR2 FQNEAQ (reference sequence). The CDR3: CASSSPGGADVNQPQHF. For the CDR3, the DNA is TGTGCCAGCAGCTCCCCGGGAGGGGCTGATGTCAATCAGCCCCAGCATTTT. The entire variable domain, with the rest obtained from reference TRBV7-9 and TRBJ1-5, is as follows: DTGVSQNPRHKITKRGQNVTFRCDPISEHNRLYWYRQTLGQGPEFLTYFQNEAQLEKSRLLSDRFSAERPKGSFSTLEIQRTEQGDSAMYLCASSSPGGADVNQPQHFGDGTRLSIL.

The CDR3 DNA sequence: TGTGCCAGCAGCGGTGCTAGCGGGGGCTACGAGCAGTACTTC. Its translation: CASSGASGGYEQYF. This rearrangement joins TRBV9 to TRBJ2-7, with 10 bases aligning to TRBD2. The CDR3 is made up of 14 amino acids. The germline CDR1 and CDR2 sequences are SGDLS and YYNGEE. V gave up 3 bases and J gave up 3 bases; unmatched junction bases: 3.

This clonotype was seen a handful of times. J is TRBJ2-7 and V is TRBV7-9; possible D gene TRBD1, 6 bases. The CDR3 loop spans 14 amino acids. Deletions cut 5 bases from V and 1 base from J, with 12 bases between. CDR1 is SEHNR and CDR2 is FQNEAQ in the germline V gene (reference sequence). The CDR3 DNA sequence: TGTGCCAGCAGCCGAGGGACAAGGTCCTACGAGCAGTACTTC. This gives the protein CASSRGTRSYEQYF.

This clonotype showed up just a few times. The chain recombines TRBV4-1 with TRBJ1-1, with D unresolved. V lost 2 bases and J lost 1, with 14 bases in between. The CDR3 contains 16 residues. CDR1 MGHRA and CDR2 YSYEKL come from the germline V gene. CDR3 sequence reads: CASSQWIETPNTEAFF. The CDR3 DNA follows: TGCGCCAGCAGCCAATGGATCGAGACACCGAACACTGAAGCTTTCTTT.

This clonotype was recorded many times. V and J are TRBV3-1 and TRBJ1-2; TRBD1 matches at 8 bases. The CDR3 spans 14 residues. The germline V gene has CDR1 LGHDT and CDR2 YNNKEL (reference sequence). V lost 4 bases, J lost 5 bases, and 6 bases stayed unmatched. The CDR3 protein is CASSPRQGRYGYTF. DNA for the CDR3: TGTGCCAGCAGCCCTCGACAGGGGAGATATGGCTACACCTTC.

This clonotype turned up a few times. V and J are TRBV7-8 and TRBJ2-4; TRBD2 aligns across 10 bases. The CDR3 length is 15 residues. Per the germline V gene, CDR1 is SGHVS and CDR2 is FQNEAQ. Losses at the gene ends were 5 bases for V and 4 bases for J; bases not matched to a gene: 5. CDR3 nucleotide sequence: TGTGCCAGCAGCCACCCACTAGCGGGGAAAAACATTCAGTACTTC. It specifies CASSHPLAGKNIQYF.

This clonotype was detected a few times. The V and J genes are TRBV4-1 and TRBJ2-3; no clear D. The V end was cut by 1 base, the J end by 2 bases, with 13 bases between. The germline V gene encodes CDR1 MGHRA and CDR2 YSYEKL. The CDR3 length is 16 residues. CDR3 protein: CASSQGSFPNTDTQYF. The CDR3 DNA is TGCGCCAGCAGCCAAGGTTCGTTCCCCAACACAGATACGCAGTATTTT.

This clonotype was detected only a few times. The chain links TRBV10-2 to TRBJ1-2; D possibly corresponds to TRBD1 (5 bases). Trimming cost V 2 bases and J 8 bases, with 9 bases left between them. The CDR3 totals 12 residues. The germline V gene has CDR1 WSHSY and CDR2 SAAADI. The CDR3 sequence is CASSENRWGYTF. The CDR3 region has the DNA TGCGCCAGCAGTGAGAACAGGTGGGGCTACACCTTC.

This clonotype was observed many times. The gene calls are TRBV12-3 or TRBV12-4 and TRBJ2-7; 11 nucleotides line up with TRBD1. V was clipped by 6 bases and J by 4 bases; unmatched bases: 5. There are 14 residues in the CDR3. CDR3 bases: TGTGCCAGCAGCGGGACAGGGGGTCGGTACGAGCAGTACTTC. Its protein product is CASSGTGGRYEQYF.

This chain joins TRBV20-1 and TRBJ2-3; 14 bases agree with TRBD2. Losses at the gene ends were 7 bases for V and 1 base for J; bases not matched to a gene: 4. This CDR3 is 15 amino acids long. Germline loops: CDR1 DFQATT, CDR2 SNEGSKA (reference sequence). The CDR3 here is CSVPGLAGGTDTQYF. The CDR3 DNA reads TGCAGTGTCCCGGGACTAGCGGGGGGCACAGATACGCAGTATTTT.

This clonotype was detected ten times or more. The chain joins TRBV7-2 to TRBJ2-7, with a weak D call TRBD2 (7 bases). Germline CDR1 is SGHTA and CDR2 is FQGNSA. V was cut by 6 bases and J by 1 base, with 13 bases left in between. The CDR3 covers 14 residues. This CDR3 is CASRRGGGSYEQYF. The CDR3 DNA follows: TGTGCCAGCAGAAGGGGAGGGGGATCCTACGAGCAGTACTTC.

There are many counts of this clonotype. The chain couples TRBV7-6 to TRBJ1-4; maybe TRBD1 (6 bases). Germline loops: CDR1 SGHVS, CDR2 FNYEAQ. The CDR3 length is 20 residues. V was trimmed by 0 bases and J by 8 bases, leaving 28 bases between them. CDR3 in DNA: TGTGCCAGCAGCTTAGCGGGGGGGCTGGAGATCCCTGCCGGAATAGAAAAACTGTTTTTT. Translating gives CASSLAGGLEIPAGIEKLFF.

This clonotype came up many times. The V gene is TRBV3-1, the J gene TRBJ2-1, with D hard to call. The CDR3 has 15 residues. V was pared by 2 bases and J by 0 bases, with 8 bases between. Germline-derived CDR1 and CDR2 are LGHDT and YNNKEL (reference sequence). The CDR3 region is CASSQWGSSYNEQFF. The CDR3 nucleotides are TGTGCCAGCAGCCAATGGGGAAGCTCCTACAATGAGCAGTTCTTC.

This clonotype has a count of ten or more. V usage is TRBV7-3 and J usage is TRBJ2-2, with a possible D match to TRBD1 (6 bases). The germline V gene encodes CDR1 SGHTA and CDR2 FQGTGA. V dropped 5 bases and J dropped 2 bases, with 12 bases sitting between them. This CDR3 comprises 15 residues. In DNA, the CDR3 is TGTGCCAGCAGCCTCCGGGACACTAACACCGGGGAGCTGTTTTTT. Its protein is CASSLRDTNTGELFF.

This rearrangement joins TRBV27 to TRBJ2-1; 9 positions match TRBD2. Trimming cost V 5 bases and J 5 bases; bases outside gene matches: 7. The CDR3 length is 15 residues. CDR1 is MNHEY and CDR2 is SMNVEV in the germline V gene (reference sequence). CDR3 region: CASSLGTSPHNEQFF. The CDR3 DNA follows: TGTGCCAGCAGTCTAGGGACTAGCCCACACAATGAGCAGTTCTTC.